The entry below describes one TCR beta chain. The CDR3 is 14 residues long. Germline V gives CDR1 MDHEN, CDR2 SYDVKM. These data originate in a study of OX40 agonist ivuxolimab in advanced cancers. Method: immunoSEQ multiplex PCR; TCRdb's copy keeps in-frame clones and lacks some. Here the sample spans some 16,000 clones, roughly 77% being singletons. The receptor was derived from an adult with an advanced solid tumor such as melanoma, head and neck, liver or kidney cancer. The V call is TRBV28, the J call TRBJ2-7; no reliable D call. The last part of the DNA fits TRBJ2-5 better; the J call may be wrong. The sequenced sample was CD4+ or CD8+ T cells sorted from blood, obtained in a trial of the OX40 agonist ivuxolimab. CDR3 amino acids: CASRTLGRRETQYF. Written as DNA, the CDR3 is TGTGCCAGCAGAACATTGGGCCGGCGGGAGACCCAGTACTTC.